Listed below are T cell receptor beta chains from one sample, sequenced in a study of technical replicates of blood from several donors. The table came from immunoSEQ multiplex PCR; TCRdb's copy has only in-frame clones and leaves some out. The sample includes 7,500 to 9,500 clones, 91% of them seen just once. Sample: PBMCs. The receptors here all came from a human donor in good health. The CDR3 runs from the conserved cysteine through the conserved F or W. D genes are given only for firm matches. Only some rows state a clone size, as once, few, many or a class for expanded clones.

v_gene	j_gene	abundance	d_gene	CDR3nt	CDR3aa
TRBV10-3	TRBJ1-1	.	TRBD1	TGTGCCATCAGTGTGACAGGGGGCCATGAAGCTTTCTTT	CAISVTGGHEAFF
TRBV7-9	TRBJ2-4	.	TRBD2	TGTGCCAGCAGCGCCAGACTAGCGGGAGCTTTAAACATTCAGTACTTC	CASSARLAGALNIQYF
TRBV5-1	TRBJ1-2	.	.	TGCGCCAGCAGCTTGGGGGGCCAGAGCTATGGCTACACCTTC	CASSLGGQSYGYTF
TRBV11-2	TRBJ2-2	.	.	TGTGCCAGCAGCTTACAGGGAGGCACCGGGGAGCTGTTTTTT	CASSLQGGTGELFF
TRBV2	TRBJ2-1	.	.	TGTGCCAGCAGTTCGGACAGAAACAATGAGCAGTTCTTC	CASSSDRNNEQFF
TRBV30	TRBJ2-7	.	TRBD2	TGTGCCTGGACTAGCGGGGTAGACGAGCAGTACTTC	CAWTSGVDEQYF
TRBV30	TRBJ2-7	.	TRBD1	TGTGCCGTATCGACAGGGGGTCGTTACGAGCAGTACTTC	CAVSTGGRYEQYF
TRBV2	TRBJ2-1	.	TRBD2	TGTGCCAGCACCCCTGAGATAGCGGGACCTTACAATGAGCAGTTCTTC	CASTPEIAGPYNEQFF
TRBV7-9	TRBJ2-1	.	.	TGTGCCAGCAGCCCCCCCAGGGTTTCTTTGAATGAGCAGTTCTTC	CASSPPRVSLNEQFF
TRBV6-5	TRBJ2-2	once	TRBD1	TGTGCCAGCAGTTCAGGGACAGGGGTCACCGGGGAGCTGTTTTTT	CASSSGTGVTGELFF
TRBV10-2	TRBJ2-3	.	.	TGCGCCAGCAGTGAATCGTGGGAGACGGGTACGCAGTATTTT	CASSESWETGTQYF
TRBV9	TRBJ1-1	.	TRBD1	TGTGCCAGCAGTCAAGACAGGGACACTGAAGCTTTCTTT	CASSQDRDTEAFF
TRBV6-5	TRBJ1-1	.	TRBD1	TGTGCCAGCGGGCCAAGGACAGGGTTGAGGACTGAAGCTTTCTTT	CASGPRTGLRTEAFF
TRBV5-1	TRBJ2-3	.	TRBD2	TGCGCCAGCAGTTTAGCGGGAGGGATAGATACGCAGTATTTT	CASSLAGGIDTQYF
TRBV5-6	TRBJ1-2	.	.	TGTGCCAGCAGCTTAAACCTAGCGGGGTACGGCTACACCTTC	CASSLNLAGYGYTF
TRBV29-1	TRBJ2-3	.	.	TGCAGCGTTGATGAGGAGAGCACAGATACGCAGTATTTT	CSVDEESTDTQYF
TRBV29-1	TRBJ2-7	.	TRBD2	TGCAGCGTTGAAGACCCGGGACTAGCGGGAGGGCGAATCGAGCAGTACTTC	CSVEDPGLAGGRIEQYF
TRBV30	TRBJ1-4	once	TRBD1	TGTGCCTGGACCGGGACAGGTTCCATCGCTAATGAAAAACTGTTTTTT	CAWTGTGSIANEKLFF
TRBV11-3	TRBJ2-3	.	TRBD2	TGTGCCAGCAGCTTAGCGGGAGGGGCAGATACGCAGTATTTT	CASSLAGGADTQYF
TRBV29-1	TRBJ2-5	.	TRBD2	TGCAGCGTTGTAAAGACTAGCGGGAGATTTGAGACCCAGTACTTC	CSVVKTSGRFETQYF
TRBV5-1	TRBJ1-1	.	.	TGCGCCAGCAGCTTTGGGTTGGACTGGTATTCGAAAATAGAGAACACTGAAGCTTTCTTT	CASSFGLDWYSKIENTEAFF
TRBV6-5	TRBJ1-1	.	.	TGTGCCAGCAGTTTGGGACAAGGGACCCCCGGCACTGAAGCTTTCTTT	CASSLGQGTPGTEAFF
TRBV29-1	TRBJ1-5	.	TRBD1	TGCAGCGCCCGGGAGGGACAGGGAAAAAATAGCAATCAGCCCCAGCATTTT	CSAREGQGKNSNQPQHF
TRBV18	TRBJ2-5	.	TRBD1	TGTGCCAGCTCACGCGGACAGGGTGATTCGGAGACCCAGTACTTC	CASSRGQGDSETQYF
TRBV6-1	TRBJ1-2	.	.	TGTGCCAGCATCCCGAGGGCCGGGTATGGCTACACCTTC	CASIPRAGYGYTF
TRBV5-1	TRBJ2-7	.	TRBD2	TGCGCCAGCAGCGCGGGAGTTACCTACGAGCAGTACTTC	CASSAGVTYEQYF
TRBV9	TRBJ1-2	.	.	TGTGCCAGCAGCGTCTCGACAGGTACTAACTATGGCTACACCTTC	CASSVSTGTNYGYTF
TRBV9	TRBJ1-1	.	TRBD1	TGTGCCAGCAGCGTTGGGACAGGGGAGAACACTGAAGCTTTCTTT	CASSVGTGENTEAFF
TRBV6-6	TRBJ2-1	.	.	TGTGCCAGCACCCCGGATCAAGGGAGAGGAAATGAGCAGTTCTTC	CASTPDQGRGNEQFF
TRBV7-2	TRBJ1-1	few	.	TGTGCCAGCAGCTTAGTAAGGACAGAAGCTTTCTTT	CASSLVRTEAFF
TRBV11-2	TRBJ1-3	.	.	TGTGCCAGCAGCTTACAGGGCTCTGGAAACACCATATATTTT	CASSLQGSGNTIYF
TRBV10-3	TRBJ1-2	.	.	TGTGCCACCCGGGAGGCAGGGAACTATGGCTACACCTTC	CATREAGNYGYTF
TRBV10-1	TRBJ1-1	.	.	TGCGCCAGCAGCCCGCAACCGGAGGCTGAAGCTTTCTTT	CASSPQPEAEAFF
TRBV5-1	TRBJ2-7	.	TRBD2	TGCGCCAGCAGCTTTCCTAGACTAGCAGGCGAGCAGTACTTC	CASSFPRLAGEQYF
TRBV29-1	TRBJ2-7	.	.	TGCAGCGTGGCCCCCGGGAACCCCTACGAGCAGTACTTC	CSVAPGNPYEQYF